This paragraph covers one T cell receptor beta chain sequence. Its antigen is as yet unknown. The sample comes from a study of cytotoxic CD8 clonotypes in ibrutinib-treated CLL. Frozen-stored PBMCs produced around 2.2 micrograms of genomic DNA for TCR beta libraries. This CDR3 has 14 amino acids. V was clipped by 4 bases and J by 1 base, with 11 bases between them. Per germline, CDR1 SGHRS and CDR2 YFSETQ. Findings and caveats of the study: Whereas clonality rose at ibrutinib response, it declined toward baseline at progression. Public clonotypes (which were uncommon) either contracted or remained stable on treatment.

Depth targeted 1 in 200,000 to 1 in 1 million T cells, averaging around 9.5x coverage per clonotype. Produced via immunoSEQ multiplex PCR; TCRdb's table is partial and in-frame only. Of about 30,000 clones listed, roughly 62% are singletons. Sample: PBMCs, taken before ibrutinib treatment. This TCR came from a human donor with chronic lymphocytic leukemia. The chain is built from TRBV5-1 and TRBJ2-5; D is unclear. DNA for the CDR3: TGCGCCAGCAGCCAAGACGGCCTCCAAGAGACCCAGTACTTC. Protein: CASSQDGLQETQYF.